These 4 T cell receptor beta chains share one sample of origin, sequenced in a study of cytomegalovirus exposure and HLA in healthy donors. The PCR employed 60 Vbeta primers together with 13 Jbeta primers. The repertoire was sequenced with immunoSEQ multiplex PCR; TCRdb's copy has only in-frame clones and lacks some. The listing contains more than 100,000 clones. What was sequenced was PBMCs. These receptors came from a man aged 18 to 30 in good health and CMV-seronegative.

The rearrangement uses TRBV27 and TRBJ1-1; D is unresolved. Looked up from germline, CDR1 is MNHEY and CDR2 is SMNVEV (reference sequence). Trimming took 6 bases from V and 4 from J, leaving 12 bases between them. The CDR3 consists of 13 residues. For the CDR3, the DNA is TGTGCCAGCAGACCGGGATCAGTCACTGAAGCTTTCTTT. Protein sequence: CASRPGSVTEAFF.

V and J are TRBV5-1 and TRBJ2-7, with 8 bases identical to TRBD1. This CDR3 comprises 15 residues. The J segment lost 3 bases and the V segment lost 0 bases, leaving 5 bases of the junction unmatched. Germline CDR1 is SGHRS and CDR2 is YFSETQ. CDR3 protein: CASSLDRDRFYEQYF. The DNA of the CDR3 is TGCGCCAGCAGCTTGGACCGGGACAGGTTCTACGAGCAGTACTTC.

The chain recombines TRBV7-2 with TRBJ1-4, with a possible D match to TRBD1 (5 bases). The CDR3 spans 19 residues. Germline loops: CDR1 SGHTA, CDR2 FQGNSA. V was trimmed by 0 bases and J by 5 bases, leaving 22 bases between them. CDR3 protein: CASSLAVKGSVVRNEKLFF. The CDR3 coding sequence is TGTGCCAGCAGCTTAGCCGTGAAGGGGTCAGTTGTTCGGAATGAAAAACTGTTTTTT.

CDR3 sequence (DNA): TGTGCCAGCAGTCTGACAGGCAACACTGAAGCTTTCTTT. Translating it yields CASSLTGNTEAFF. The genes are TRBV28 and TRBJ1-1; tentative D call: TRBD1 (6 bases). Germline values: CDR1 MDHEN, CDR2 SYDVKM. This CDR3 is built from 13 residues. Trimming took 5 bases from V and 2 from J, leaving 9 bases between them.